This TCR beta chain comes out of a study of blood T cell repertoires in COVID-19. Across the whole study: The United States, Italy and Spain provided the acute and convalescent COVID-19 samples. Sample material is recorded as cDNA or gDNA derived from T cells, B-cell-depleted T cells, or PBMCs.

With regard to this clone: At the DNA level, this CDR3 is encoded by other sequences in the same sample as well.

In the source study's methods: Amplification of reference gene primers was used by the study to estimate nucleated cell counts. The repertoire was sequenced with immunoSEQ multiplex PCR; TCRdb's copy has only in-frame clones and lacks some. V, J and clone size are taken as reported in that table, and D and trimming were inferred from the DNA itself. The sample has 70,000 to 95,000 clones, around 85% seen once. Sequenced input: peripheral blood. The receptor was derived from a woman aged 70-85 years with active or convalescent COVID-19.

The DNA for the CDR3 is TGTGCCAGCTCACCAGGGAGCTCCTACGAGCAGTACTTC. This translates into CASSPGSSYEQYF. The chain recombines TRBV18 with TRBJ2-7; the D gene is possibly TRBD2 (5 bases). Trimming cost V 2 bases and J 0 bases, with 5 bases left between them. Germline CDR1 is KGHSH and CDR2 is LQKENI. The CDR3 length is 13 residues. Full variable domain (outside the CDR3, taken from reference TRBV18 and TRBJ2-7): NAGVMQNPRHLVRRRGQEARLRCSPMKGHSHVYWYRQLPEEGLKFMVYLQKENIIDESGMPKERFSAEFPKEGPSILRIQQVVRGDSAAYFCASSPGSSYEQYFGPGTRLTVT.